The T cell receptor beta chain described here comes from a study of T cells in Graves' hyperthyroidism and ophthalmopathy. The wider study: The authors collected peripheral blood at initial diagnosis, before any treatment.

Clinical symptoms, serum thyroxine and TRAb, thyroid ultrasound and orbital computed tomography were used for the diagnoses. The TCR beta CDR3 regions underwent amplification using RNA transcripts as the source. The TCR CDR3 first-round RT-PCR relied on the HTBI primer set. One entry per CDR3 protein, called by TCRdb with MiXCR from the multiplex PCR reads. The table lists a few hundred thousand distinct CDR3 sequences, around 16% of them singletons. This clonotype came up many times. The sequence was obtained from a woman aged 25 to 39 with Graves' hyperthyroidism. Material for sequencing was blood.

CDR3 bases: TGTGCCAGCAGTTCAGTAGCGGGAGCGACAGATACGCAGTATTTT. Amino acids: CASSSVAGATDTQYF. This sequence joins TRBV27 and TRBJ2-3; 9 nucleotides match TRBD2. The germline gives CDR1 MNHEY, CDR2 SMNVEV (reference sequence). The CDR3 has 15 residues. The J segment lost 3 bases and the V segment lost 4 bases, leaving 5 bases of the junction unmatched.